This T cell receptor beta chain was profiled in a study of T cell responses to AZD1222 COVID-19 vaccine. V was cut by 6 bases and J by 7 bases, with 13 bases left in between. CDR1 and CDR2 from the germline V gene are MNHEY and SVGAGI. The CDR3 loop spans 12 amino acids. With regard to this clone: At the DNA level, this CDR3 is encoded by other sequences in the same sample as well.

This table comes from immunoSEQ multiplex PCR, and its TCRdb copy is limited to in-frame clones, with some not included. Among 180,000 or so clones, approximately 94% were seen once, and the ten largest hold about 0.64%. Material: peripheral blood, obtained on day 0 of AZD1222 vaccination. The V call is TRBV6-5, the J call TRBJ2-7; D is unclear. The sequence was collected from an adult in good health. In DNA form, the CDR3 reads TGTGCCAGCAGCTCCTGGGGTGGTGAGCAGTACTTC. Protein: CASSSWGGEQYF.